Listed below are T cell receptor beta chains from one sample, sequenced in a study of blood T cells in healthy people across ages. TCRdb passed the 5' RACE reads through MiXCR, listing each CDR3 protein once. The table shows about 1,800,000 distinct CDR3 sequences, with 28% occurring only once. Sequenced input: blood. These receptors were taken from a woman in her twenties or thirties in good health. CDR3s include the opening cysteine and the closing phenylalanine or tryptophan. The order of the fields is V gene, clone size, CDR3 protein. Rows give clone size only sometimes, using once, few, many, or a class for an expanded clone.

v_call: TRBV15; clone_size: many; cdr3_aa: CATSRGNLLQYF
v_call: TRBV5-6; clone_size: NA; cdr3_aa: CASSLLLGSGGRTETQYF
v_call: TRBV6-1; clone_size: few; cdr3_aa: CATLLNRGNSPLHF
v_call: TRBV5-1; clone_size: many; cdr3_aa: CASSLLRDRVHNEQFF
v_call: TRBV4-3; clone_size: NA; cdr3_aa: CASSQSPGTPGYSPLHF
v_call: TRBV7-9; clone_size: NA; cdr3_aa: CASSFTSGSVGEQFF
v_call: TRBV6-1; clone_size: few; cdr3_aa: CASSEAQGLSWDEQFF
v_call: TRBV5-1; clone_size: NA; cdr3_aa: CASSTGLVGTGELFF
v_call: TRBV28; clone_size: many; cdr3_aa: CASRSGAEETQYF
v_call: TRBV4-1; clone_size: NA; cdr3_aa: CASSQPVGGLSSGNTIYF
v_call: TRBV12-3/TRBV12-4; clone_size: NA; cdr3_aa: CASRPISGMGPDTQYF
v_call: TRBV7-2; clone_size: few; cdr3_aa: CASSLDRGSQHF
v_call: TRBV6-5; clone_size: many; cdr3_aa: CASSLTGTGGYTF
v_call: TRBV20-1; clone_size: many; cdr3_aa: CSAPGTESNQPQHF
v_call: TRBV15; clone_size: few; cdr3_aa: CATSRRVAAGDTQYF
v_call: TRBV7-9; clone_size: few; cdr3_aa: CASSFQREQYF
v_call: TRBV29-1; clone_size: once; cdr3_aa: CSVESRTENTGELFF
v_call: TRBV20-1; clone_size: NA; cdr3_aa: CSAAAAGASSTDTQYF
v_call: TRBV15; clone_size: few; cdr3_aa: CATSRDRGGEQYF
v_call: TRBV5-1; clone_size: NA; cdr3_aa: CASRGNDEKLFF
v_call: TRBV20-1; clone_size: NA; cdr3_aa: CSARDPPQNIQYF
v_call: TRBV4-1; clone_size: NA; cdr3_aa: CASLTGVEAFF